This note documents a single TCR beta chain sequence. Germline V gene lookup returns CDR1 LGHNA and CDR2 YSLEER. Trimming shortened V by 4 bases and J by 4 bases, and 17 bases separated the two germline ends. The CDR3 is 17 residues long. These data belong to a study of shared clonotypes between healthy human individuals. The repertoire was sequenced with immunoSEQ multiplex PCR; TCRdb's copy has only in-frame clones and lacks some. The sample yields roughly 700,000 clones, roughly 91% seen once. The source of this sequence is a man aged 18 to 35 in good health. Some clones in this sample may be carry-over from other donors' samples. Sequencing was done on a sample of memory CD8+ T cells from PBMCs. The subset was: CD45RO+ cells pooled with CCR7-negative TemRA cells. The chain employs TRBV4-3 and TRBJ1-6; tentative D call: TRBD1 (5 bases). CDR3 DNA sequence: TGCGCCAGCAGCCGACGGGAGCAGGGTGGATATAATTCACCCCTCCACTTT. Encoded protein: CASSRREQGGYNSPLHF.